This T cell receptor (beta chain) derives from a study of vaccination effects on CD4 cells after COVID-19. Whole-study context: The study obtained samples from two convalescent patients 16 days and one week before vaccination. General study results and limits: In the study, convalescent patients were few, and early post-infection timepoints were absent. Marked contraction was observed in infection-induced and vaccine-induced clones late after vaccination.

Generated by immunoSEQ multiplex PCR, the TCRdb table keeps only in-frame clones and is missing some. The sample gives tens of thousands of clones, under 85% of which show up once; around 38% is in the top ten. Expansion of antigen-specific CD4+ T cells with viral peptide pools was carried out by the ViraFEST assay before sequencing. Following an approximately eleven-day culture, CD4+ T cells were purified. The infection with SARS-CoV-2 (confirmed by PCR) occurred in this person between March and December 2020. Culturing of some 1.8 million PBMC per well took place with roughly 10 IU/ml IL-2 and approximately 9.9 ug/ml peptides. Germline CDR1 is LNHNV and CDR2 is YYDKDF (reference sequence). The CDR3 runs to 15 residues. The V end lost 8 bases, the J end lost 7 bases, and 21 bases lay between the germline ends. Notes on this clone: Antigen: not known.

The chain uses TRBV15 and TRBJ2-1; D might be TRBD1 or TRBD2, each matching 5 bases. The clonotype was recovered from a human donor who had a prior SARS-CoV-2 infection. Sequenced material: CD4+ T cells from PBMCs cultured with a peptide pool, taken before COVID-19 vaccination. CDR3 bases: TGTGCCACCGGGGACCAAGTACGTAGTTGGAATGAGCAGTTCTTC. This translates into CATGDQVRSWNEQFF.